This T cell receptor (beta chain) is from a study of blood T cell repertoires in COVID-19. The germline V gene encodes CDR1 LNHDA and CDR2 SQIVND (reference sequence). This CDR3 is built from 16 residues. V was clipped by 1 base and J by 0 bases, with 10 bases between them. Only in-frame clones appear in the TCRdb table, and some are missing; sequencing was by immunoSEQ multiplex PCR. The profile shows hundreds of thousands of clones, 65% to 90% of them singletons. Sequenced input: peripheral blood. This receptor was obtained from a human donor in a cohort sampled during active COVID-19. The genes are TRBV19 and TRBJ2-4; maybe TRBD2 (6 bases). CDR3 DNA sequence: TGTGCCAGTAGTATAGGGGACTTACTAGCCAAAAACATTCAGTACTTC. Translation: CASSIGDLLAKNIQYF.